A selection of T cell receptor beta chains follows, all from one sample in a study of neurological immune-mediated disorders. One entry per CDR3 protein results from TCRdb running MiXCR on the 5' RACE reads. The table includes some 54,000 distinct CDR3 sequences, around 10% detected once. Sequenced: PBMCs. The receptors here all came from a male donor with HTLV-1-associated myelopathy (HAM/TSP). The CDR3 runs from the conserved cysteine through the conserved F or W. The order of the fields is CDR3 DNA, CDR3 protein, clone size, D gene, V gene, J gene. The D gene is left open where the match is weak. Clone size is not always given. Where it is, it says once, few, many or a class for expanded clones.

cdr3_nt: TGTGCCAGCAGTCCATCCACAGGGGTTAGGCAGCCCCAGCATTTT
cdr3_aa: CASSPSTGVRQPQHF
clone_size: many
d_call: TRBD1
v_call: TRBV6-2/TRBV6-3
j_call: TRBJ1-5

cdr3_nt: TGTGCCAGCAGCTCCGCCCCAGGGGGCGAGCAGTACTTC
cdr3_aa: CASSSAPGGEQYF
clone_size: few
d_call: TRBD1
v_call: TRBV7-2
j_call: TRBJ2-7

cdr3_nt: TGTGCCAGCAGAAGGGGGGCAAACGAGCAGTACTTC
cdr3_aa: CASRRGANEQYF
clone_size: many
d_call: -
v_call: TRBV27
j_call: TRBJ2-7

cdr3_nt: TGTGCCAGCAGTTACTCGGGCTTGCGTTTGAGCTCCTACGAGCAGTACTTC
cdr3_aa: CASSYSGLRLSSYEQYF
clone_size: many
d_call: -
v_call: TRBV6-5
j_call: TRBJ2-7

cdr3_nt: TGTGCCAGCTCACACGACAGGGCTGAGCAGTACTTC
cdr3_aa: CASSHDRAEQYF
clone_size: many
d_call: TRBD1
v_call: TRBV18
j_call: TRBJ2-7

cdr3_nt: TGCGCCAGCAGCTTGGAAGGCAGACAGGCCTACGAGCAGTACTTC
cdr3_aa: CASSLEGRQAYEQYF
clone_size: many
d_call: -
v_call: TRBV5-1
j_call: TRBJ2-7

cdr3_nt: TGCAGTGCTAGGGGCCCTGGTGGGCAGTATTTT
cdr3_aa: CSARGPGGQYF
clone_size: many
d_call: -
v_call: TRBV20-1
j_call: TRBJ2-3

cdr3_nt: TGTGCCAGCAGTTTACGGGGACCCGGCGAAGCTTTCTTT
cdr3_aa: CASSLRGPGEAFF
clone_size: -
d_call: -
v_call: TRBV28
j_call: TRBJ1-1

cdr3_nt: TGTGCCAGCAGCTATCTGGGGGGATATACGCAGTATTTT
cdr3_aa: CASSYLGGYTQYF
clone_size: -
d_call: -
v_call: TRBV5-5
j_call: TRBJ2-3

cdr3_nt: TGCAGTGCTCCAAGCGGGGTGGGGGAGCAGTACTTC
cdr3_aa: CSAPSGVGEQYF
clone_size: many
d_call: TRBD2
v_call: TRBV20-1
j_call: TRBJ2-7

cdr3_nt: TGTGCCAGCAGCGTCGGAACCGAGTACGAGCAGTACTTC
cdr3_aa: CASSVGTEYEQYF
clone_size: many
d_call: -
v_call: TRBV5-5
j_call: TRBJ2-7

cdr3_nt: TGTGCCACCAGTGATCTCGATACGCAGTATTTT
cdr3_aa: CATSDLDTQYF
clone_size: many
d_call: -
v_call: TRBV24-1
j_call: TRBJ2-3

cdr3_nt: TGCGCCAGCAGCCAAGATATAACGGGCTCCTATAATTCACCCCTCCACTTT
cdr3_aa: CASSQDITGSYNSPLHF
clone_size: many
d_call: -
v_call: TRBV4-3
j_call: TRBJ1-6

cdr3_nt: TGTGCCAGCAGCTTTACCCAATCGGGGGTCCGACAAGCTGAAGCTTTCTTT
cdr3_aa: CASSFTQSGVRQAEAFF
clone_size: few
d_call: -
v_call: TRBV6-5
j_call: TRBJ1-1

cdr3_nt: TGTGCCAGTAGTACGAGAAGGCGGGGGACAGAAGAGACCCAGTACTTC
cdr3_aa: CASSTRRRGTEETQYF
clone_size: many
d_call: -
v_call: TRBV19
j_call: TRBJ2-5

cdr3_nt: TGTGCCAGCAGCTTCGCGGGGGAGGCAGATACGCAGTATTTT
cdr3_aa: CASSFAGEADTQYF
clone_size: many
d_call: TRBD2
v_call: TRBV7-2
j_call: TRBJ2-3

cdr3_nt: TGTGCCAGCACTCTGGGACTAGCGGGGGATACAGATACGCAGTATTTT
cdr3_aa: CASTLGLAGDTDTQYF
clone_size: many
d_call: TRBD2
v_call: TRBV6-9
j_call: TRBJ2-3

cdr3_nt: TGTGCCAGCAGCGCCAGGGGCTCTGGGGCCAACGTCCTGACTTTC
cdr3_aa: CASSARGSGANVLTF
clone_size: many
d_call: -
v_call: TRBV6-4
j_call: TRBJ2-6